This entry describes one T cell receptor (beta chain). The antigen is not known. This sample was taken from a study of T cell repertoires in cytomegalovirus infection. Study background: Recently identified HLA-C-restricted CMV epitopes were used, and well-studied HLA-B-restricted CMV epitopes were used as well. Carrying CMV and the relevant HLA type showed in public TCR beta signatures. Whole-study findings and limits: Clonotype analysis showed dominance of the ex vivo response by HLA-C-restricted CMV-specific TCR beta clonotypes. Public TCR beta family frequency separated CMV-and-HLA carriers, including in an independent cohort.

Trimming stripped 7 bases from V and 4 bases from J, with 11 bases between. The CDR3 spans 12 residues. TCRdb re-analysed the reads in MiXCR, keeping a single row per CDR3 protein. In the table there are some 700,000 distinct CDR3 sequences, about 33% of which are singletons. The clonotype originates from a human donor in good health (CMV status not recorded). Some clones in this sample may be carry-over from other donors' samples. V and J are TRBV12-3 or TRBV12-4 and TRBJ2-7; D uncertain. Sequenced material: cultured PBMCs, taken from culture after CMV antigen stimulation. In DNA form, the CDR3 reads TGTGCCAGCAATTTTGTGGGGTACGAGCAGTACTTC. Its protein product is CASNFVGYEQYF.